Below are 8 T cell receptor beta chains sequenced from a single sample in a study of blood T cell repertoires in COVID-19. This table comes from immunoSEQ multiplex PCR, and its TCRdb copy is limited to in-frame clones, with some not included. The profile shows 120,000 or so clones, more than 90% of them singletons. The sequencing input was peripheral blood. All receptors come from a man aged 55 to 70 with COVID-19, enrolled during active disease.

The chain carries TRBV20-1 and TRBJ1-1, with a tentative D call TRBD1 (6 bases). The V and J ends lost 7 bases and 6 bases respectively, with 12 bases between them. The germline gives CDR1 DFQATT, CDR2 SNEGSKA (reference sequence). The CDR3 runs 11 residues. CDR3 residues: CSVRTAAEAFF. CDR3 sequence (DNA): TGCAGTGTTCGGACAGCAGCTGAAGCTTTCTTT.

This clone was picked up one time. In DNA form, the CDR3 reads TGCGCCAGCAGCTTGGGTTACTCTGGCGGGAGGGCCGGGGCAGATACGCAGTATTTT. This encodes CASSLGYSGGRAGADTQYF. The V call is TRBV5-1, the J call TRBJ2-3; 9 nucleotides match TRBD2. The CDR3 sequence is 19 residues long. V shed 0 bases, J shed 4 bases, and the junction held 15 bases outside the gene matches. Germline CDR1 and CDR2: SGHRS and YFSETQ. Looking up the rest from reference TRBV5-1 and TRBJ2-3 gives the full variable domain: KAGVTQTPRYLIKTRGQQVTLSCSPISGHRSVSWYQQTPGQGLQFLFEYFSETQRNKGNFPGRFSGRQFSNSRSEMNVSTLELGDSALYLCASSLGYSGGRAGADTQYFGPGTRLTVL.

The V call is TRBV12-5, the J call TRBJ1-5, with D hard to call. V was cut by 2 bases and J by 1 base, with 9 bases left in between. The CDR3 has 15 residues. Germline CDR1 and CDR2: LGHNT and FRNRAP. CDR3 amino acids: CASGLWERSNQPQHF. The CDR3 region has the DNA TGTGCTAGTGGTTTGTGGGAGAGAAGCAATCAGCCCCAGCATTTT.

The chain carries TRBV9 and TRBJ1-1; D remains unclear. V was shortened by 0 bases and J by 4 bases, with 10 bases between the two germline ends. CDR1 is SGDLS and CDR2 is YYNGEE in the germline V gene. The CDR3 length is 14 residues. The CDR3 region is CASSVDISPTEAFF. In DNA form, the CDR3 reads TGTGCCAGCAGCGTAGACATCAGTCCCACTGAAGCTTTCTTT.

V usage is TRBV19 and J usage is TRBJ2-7, with D possibly TRBD2 on 5 matching bases. This CDR3 comprises 14 residues. With 3 bases removed from V and 2 bases from J, the gap between germline ends came to 11 bases. The germline V gene has CDR1 LNHDA and CDR2 SQIVND (reference sequence). The CDR3 nucleotides read TGTGCCAGTAGTATCCGAGGGAACACCTACGAGCAGTACTTC. Its protein is CASSIRGNTYEQYF. Based on the CDR3 plus reference TRBV19 and TRBJ2-7, the full variable domain is DGGITQSPKYLFRKEGQNVTLSCEQNLNHDAMYWYRQDPGQGLRLIYYSQIVNDFQKGDIAEGYSVSREKKESFPLTVTSAQKNPTAFYLCASSIRGNTYEQYFGPGTRLTVT.

The chain uses TRBV30 and TRBJ1-1; the D gene is possibly TRBD1 (5 bases). The CDR3 spans 14 residues. V was pared by 0 bases and J by 4 bases, with 12 bases between. Germline V lookup: CDR1 GTSNPN, CDR2 SVGIG (reference sequence). The CDR3: CAWSVLKTVTEAFF. CDR3 DNA: TGTGCCTGGAGTGTTCTAAAGACAGTCACTGAAGCTTTCTTT.

J is TRBJ1-5 and V is TRBV6-2 or TRBV6-3; the D gene is possibly TRBD1 (5 bases). The ends were cut back, 3 bases at V and 0 bases at J, with 18 bases in the middle. The CDR3 spans 18 residues. Germline V gives CDR1 MNHEY, CDR2 SVGEGT. The CDR3 sequence is CASSYGGAFSDSNQPQHF. The CDR3 coding sequence is TGTGCCAGCAGTTATGGAGGGGCCTTTTCTGATAGCAATCAGCCCCAGCATTTT.

This chain links TRBV19 with TRBJ2-3; D is perhaps TRBD1 (6 bases). In germline, CDR1 is LNHDA, CDR2 SQIVND (reference sequence). The V end lost 3 bases, the J end lost 6 bases, and 13 bases lay between the germline ends. The CDR3 is 14 amino acids. CDR3 bases: TGTGCCAGTAGTATCCCCGGACAGTCTGATACGCAGTATTTT. This gives the protein CASSIPGQSDTQYF.